Reported below is one T cell receptor beta chain. No cognate antigen has been identified for it. Per-nucleotide qualities are absent, and no much larger clonotype sits a single base away. The source of the sample is a study of blood T cell repertoires in COVID-19 (dated by TCRdb to the early 2020s). General notes on the study: The collaborator samples originated in the United States, Italy and Spain and spanned the acute and convalescent phases of COVID-19. Sample metadata almost always included a de-identified subject ID, COVID-19 status, age in years and sex. Subjects who had been exposed to COVID-19, were actively infected with it, or had recovered from it provided the deeply sampled blood TCRbeta repertoires that made up the dataset. The repertoires were released in a freely available public database meant as a resource for research on the immune response to SARS-CoV-2. The prospective study material was composed of cDNA or gDNA derived from T cells, B-cell-depleted T cells, or PBMCs. Where available, HLA class I and class II types were taken from metadata supplied by the sample provider and were not determined by assay-based typing. Samples were obtained from the ongoing ImmuneRACE study (first 160 participants) and from some 1,200 subjects provided by 6 global collaborators.

Paper-wide results and their limitations: Clinical and demographic metadata were provided uncurated, with the amount varying by source and participant.

Participants in the prospective study were enrolled through a virtual design, were aged about 18 to 100 years, and lived in about 25 United States geographic areas. In the prospective study, cohorts were assigned on the basis of participant-reported clinical history obtained from a screening survey and a study questionnaire. Mobile phlebotomists in the prospective study collected whole blood, serum and a nasopharyngeal or oropharyngeal swab from every participant. Participants in the prospective study had the option to provide additional blood draws and questionnaires over an approximately 2-month period. Blood samples from the prospective study were shipped frozen or at room temperature prior to DNA extraction. From its cysteine to its phenylalanine, the CDR3 spans 15 amino acids. The CDR3 DNA has 45 bases and is translated from base 1. The germline V gene supplies CDR1 SNHLY and CDR2 FYNNEI. V is reduced by 2 bases and J by 4 bases, leaving a spacing of 12 bases between them.

TCRbeta CDR3 regions were amplified from genomic DNA using the immunoSEQ Assay, a bias-controlled multiplex PCR. As for the original processing: Nucleated cell counts per sample were estimated from amplification of reference gene primers within the assay. Sequence reads were collapsed and filtered to measure the absolute abundance of every unique TCRbeta CDR3 rearrangement. Productive Simpson clonality was computed per sample as the square root of Simpson's diversity index over productive rearrangements. TCRdb took over this immuneACCESS table, retaining in-frame rearrangements with V and J assigned. Such tables are incomplete; in checked studies, under half of the missing clones stem from an unresolved V gene, and the remainder is unexplained. V, J and clone size are those of that table, while D and trimming were read from the DNA. This sample holds under 300,000 clones; about 90% were observed only once. The leading ten clones occupy over 6% of the sample.

This receptor chain uses TRBV2 and TRBJ1-5; TRBD1 might be the D gene, on 5 matching bases. The specimen sequenced was PBMCs or T cells enriched from blood (not recorded which). The TCR comes from a woman in her 30s with acute COVID-19. The DNA sequence is as follows: TGTGCCAGCAGTGAAAGGGGTCGGACGAATCAGCCCCAGCATTTT. Its product reads: CASSERGRTNQPQHF.